Listed below are T cell receptor beta chains from one sample, sequenced in a study of blood T cells in healthy people across ages. In TCRdb, the 5' RACE reads were re-called with MiXCR into one record per CDR3 protein. The data show some 1.6 million distinct CDR3 sequences, with about 35% seen just once and approximately 10% held by the top ten. Specimen: blood. The receptors originated from a woman under 40 in good health. Both conserved end residues are part of each CDR3. A D gene is named only where the DNA matches it firmly.

>TRBJ2-3|TRBD2|TRBV4-1
CASSASPVAGPTDTQYF
>TRBJ2-7|.|TRBV28
CASSSAPGTPISYEQYF
>TRBJ1-2|.|TRBV20-1
CSASTRQVLNGYTF
>TRBJ2-3|TRBD2|TRBV3-1
CASSQCGRATDTQYF
>TRBJ1-6|TRBD1|TRBV5-1
CASSLGAGTANSPLHF
>TRBJ1-1|.|TRBV20-1
CSARDFYTEAFF
>TRBJ2-5|TRBD2|TRBV7-7
CASSFSFSGGTHQETQYF
>TRBJ2-7|.|TRBV4-1
CASSQTNSYEQYF
>TRBJ1-1|.|TRBV28
CASSLQQGPAFF
>TRBJ1-2|.|TRBV20-1
CSALNPGTDYGYTF
>TRBJ2-7|TRBD1|TRBV20-1
CSARDPRTGSNEQYF
>TRBJ2-4|TRBD1|TRBV5-5
CASSFFRDRGPRGENIQYF
>TRBJ2-6|.|TRBV7-6
CASSLKLGANVLTF
>TRBJ2-2|TRBD1|TRBV7-6
CASSARTGLITGELFF
>TRBJ2-3|TRBD2|TRBV15
CATSVDSGESTDTQYF
>TRBJ2-7|.|TRBV6-4
CASSDPRTGGGRTYEQYF
>TRBJ2-7|.|TRBV5-5
CASSLEWGSPYEQYF
>TRBJ2-1|TRBD2|TRBV5-5
CASSLTSGTHNEQFF
>TRBJ2-6|TRBD2|TRBV19
CASSIDLAGVISGANVLTF
>TRBJ2-3|TRBD2|TRBV3-1
CASSQEAASGVRDTQYF
>TRBJ2-7|.|TRBV7-9
CASSSAGDEQYF
>TRBJ2-7|.|TRBV27
CASSSTVEAGDPYEQYF
>TRBJ1-2|TRBD1|TRBV3-1
CASSQVQGQGQYGYTF
>TRBJ1-1|.|TRBV2
CASSGSGNTEAFF
>TRBJ1-4|.|TRBV12-3/TRBV12-4
CASSFAQQEKLFF
>TRBJ2-5|.|TRBV2
CASTRAPKETQYF
>TRBJ2-1|.|TRBV10-2
CASSAQGEQFF
>TRBJ2-7|TRBD1|TRBV5-1
CASSLTRQGVDEQYF
>TRBJ1-2|.|TRBV3-1
CASSQTGQTGGYTF
>TRBJ1-2|.|TRBV6-4
CASSDSGNGYTF
>TRBJ2-3|.|TRBV20-1
CSARDERRSSTDTQYF
>TRBJ2-5|.|TRBV7-8
CASSPRWQGLGNEQYF
>TRBJ2-3|.|TRBV7-2
CASSLVGAGTDTQYF
>TRBJ1-6|.|TRBV19
CASSRQGRIEPLHF
>TRBJ2-7|.|TRBV27
CASSFGRISYEQYF
>TRBJ2-7|.|TRBV12-3/TRBV12-4
CASSDPGRSYEQYF
>TRBJ2-7|.|TRBV6-2/TRBV6-3
CASSYRMRTSSSYEQYF